These 9 T cell receptor beta chains share one sample of origin, sequenced in a study of T-cell reconstitution after alpha-beta-depleted transplantation in children. As it was prepared, the TCRbeta library received unique molecular identifiers. TCRdb fed the PCR reads into MiXCR, producing one record per CDR3 protein. The data hold some 460,000 distinct CDR3 sequences, with 16% observed a single time. The sequencing here drew on PBMCs, mostly from graft donor cells, taken 360 days after TCRalphabeta/CD19-depleted stem cell transplant. The receptors were sampled from a boy under two years old who had a stem cell transplant for Wiskott-Aldrich syndrome, so the T cells may come from the graft donor.

The chain employs TRBV20-1 and TRBJ2-3; 8 bases match TRBD1. The germline V gene has CDR1 DFQATT and CDR2 SNEGSKA (reference sequence). The CDR3 covers 13 residues. CDR3 DNA sequence: TGCACCATGGCAGGGGGCAGCACAGATACGCAGTATTTT. Translation: CTMAGGSTDTQYF.

This clonotype was seen a handful of times. A junction boundary mismatches the germline segment, possibly from a read error. The chain is built from TRBV5-6 and TRBJ2-1; unclear D gene. This CDR3 is 12 amino acids long. Germline V gene data show CDR1 as SGHDT and CDR2 as YYEEEE. CDR3 DNA: TGTGCCAGCAGCTTGGTCCGACATGATCAGTTCTTC. It specifies CASSLVRHDQFF.

This clonotype is a singleton in its sample. CDR3 DNA: TGCAGTGCTAGTCTGGCGGGAGTTGTGTACGAGCAGTACTTC. It codes for CSASLAGVVYEQYF. V gene TRBV20-1 combines with J gene TRBJ2-7, with TRBD2 identical over 7 bases. Trimming at V came to 3 bases and at J to 4 bases, leaving 9 bases not matched to a gene. This CDR3 contains 14 residues. Germline V gene lookup returns CDR1 DFQATT and CDR2 SNEGSKA (reference sequence).

This chain joins TRBV10-3 and TRBJ2-2; no reliable D call. The CDR3 loop spans 14 amino acids. Germline V gene lookup returns CDR1 ENHRY and CDR2 SYGVKD. With 6 bases removed from V and 4 bases from J, the gap between germline ends came to 12 bases. DNA of the CDR3: TGTGCCATCAGACCGACGTCGGGCACCGGGGAGCTGTTTTTT. Residues: CAIRPTSGTGELFF.

The rearrangement uses TRBV6-1 and TRBJ2-5; 8 nucleotides line up with TRBD1. The V gene's germline CDR1 is MNHNS and CDR2 SASEGT. V gave up 1 base and J gave up 2 bases; unmatched junction bases: 3. The CDR3 covers 15 residues. The CDR3 spells CASSEGTGRQETQYF. CDR3 nucleotides: TGTGCCAGCAGTGAAGGGACAGGGAGACAAGAGACCCAGTACTTC.

In this sample, this clonotype turned up a few times. The rearrangement joins TRBV4-3 to TRBJ2-4; D might be TRBD2 (6 bases). Trimming took off 3 bases at V and 0 bases at J, with 21 bases between the two ends. Germline values: CDR1 LGHNA, CDR2 YSLEER. This CDR3 has 19 amino acids. The CDR3 DNA sequence: TGCGCCAGCAGCCAGTCTCCTGACCCCCAGGGACTAGCCAAAAACATTCAGTACTTC. Protein sequence: CASSQSPDPQGLAKNIQYF.

V is TRBV20-1 and J is TRBJ2-7, with TRBD2 identical over 8 bases. This CDR3 is 14 amino acids long. Germline values: CDR1 DFQATT, CDR2 SNEGSKA (reference sequence). The ends lost 6 bases at V and 1 base at J; junction bases unmatched: 8. CDR3 loop: CSASSGIVSYEQYF. CDR3 bases: TGCAGTGCCAGTAGCGGGATCGTGTCCTACGAGCAGTACTTC.

In this sample, this clonotype turned up many times. The CDR3, as DNA: TGTGCCAGCAGTTCTTTGGGCAGGGGTGGAACAGATACGCAGTATTTT. As protein: CASSSLGRGGTDTQYF. This chain connects TRBV27 to TRBJ2-3; D may be TRBD1 (6 bases). The CDR3 has 16 amino acids. Germline V CDR1 and CDR2: MNHEY, SMNVEV (reference sequence). Trimming pared 4 bases from V and 3 bases from J, leaving 17 bases between.

V gene TRBV5-1 combines with J gene TRBJ2-3; possibly TRBD1 or TRBD2 for D (5 bases each). Germline lookup yields CDR1 SGHRS and CDR2 YFSETQ. CDR3 size: 16 residues. Trimming took 2 bases from V and 1 from J, leaving 14 bases between them. CDR3 in amino acids: CASSFRGQGGTDTQYF. The CDR3 DNA sequence: TGCGCCAGCAGCTTCCGGGGCCAAGGGGGCACAGATACGCAGTATTTT.